Presented here are 9 T cell receptor beta chains from one specimen sequenced in a study of T cell responses to AZD1222 COVID-19 vaccine (dated by TCRdb to the early 2020s). Library construction relied on the immunoSEQ multiplex PCR assay. Sourced from immuneACCESS, this table was stored by TCRdb with only in-frame sequences that have V and J called. A share of the clones is absent; for the studies checked, an unresolved V gene accounts for under half, and the remainder has no known explanation. The sample records over 100,000 clones, more than 65% of which are singletons. Together, the top ten hold around a tenth of the sample. What the time point label conveys for this sample: baseline before first vaccination. Sequencing used peripheral blood, obtained on day 0 of AZD1222 vaccination. These receptors originate from an adult in good health.

This CDR3 is CASGMNQESPLHF. CDR3 DNA sequence: TGTGCCAGTGGGATGAACCAGGAATCACCCCTCCACTTT. The chain combines TRBV19 with TRBJ1-6; D uncertain. Trimming left V 8 bases short and J 10 bases short, with 15 bases between. Germline loops: CDR1 LNHDA, CDR2 SQIVND (reference sequence). The CDR3 contains 13 residues.

The genes are TRBV3-1 (or the pseudogene TRBV3-2) and TRBJ2-6; D remains ambiguous. The CDR3 consists of 14 residues. V was shortened by 0 bases and J by 4 bases, with 4 bases between the two germline ends. Germline values: CDR1 LGHDT, CDR2 YNNKEL (reference sequence). CDR3 amino acids: CASSQEGGANVLTF. Written as DNA, the CDR3 is TGTGCCAGCAGCCAAGAGGGGGGGGCCAACGTCCTGACTTTC.

The chain couples TRBV5-8 to TRBJ2-2, with 8 bases fitting TRBD1. The CDR3 spans 15 residues. Germline CDR1 reads SGHTS; CDR2 reads YDEGEE. J lost 6 bases, V lost 4 bases, and 8 bases had no gene match. CDR3 DNA sequence: TGTGCCAGCAGCCGAGGGACAGGTCGGTCCGGGGAGCTGTTTTTT. Protein sequence: CASSRGTGRSGELFF.

The CDR3 sequence is CASTPGQDGNTIYF. The DNA of the CDR3 is TGTGCCAGCACTCCGGGACAGGACGGAAACACCATATATTTT. This rearrangement joins TRBV19 to TRBJ1-3; 8 bases match TRBD1. CDR3 length: 14 amino acids. Germline V lookup: CDR1 LNHDA, CDR2 SQIVND (reference sequence). V lost 9 bases, J lost 4 bases, and 8 bases stayed unmatched.

The J gene is TRBJ2-1, the V gene TRBV4-3, with no clear D. V was clipped by 0 bases and J by 5 bases, with 11 bases between them. The CDR3 has 15 residues. Per the germline V gene, CDR1 is LGHNA and CDR2 is YSLEER. In nucleotides, the CDR3 is TGCGCCAGCAGCCAAGATCTCACCAGCAACAATGAGCAGTTCTTC. The encoded protein is CASSQDLTSNNEQFF.

The V gene is TRBV18, the J gene TRBJ1-5; 8 bases line up with TRBD1. The CDR3 loop spans 18 amino acids. Germline V CDR1 and CDR2: KGHSH, LQKENI. V lost 3 bases, J lost 4 bases, and 14 bases stayed unmatched. CDR3 sequence (DNA): TGTGCCAGCTCACCCAGGGGGCGCTTTCTTGGCCCTAATCAGCCCCAGCATTTT. This gives the protein CASSPRGRFLGPNQPQHF.

V gene TRBV24-1 combines with J gene TRBJ1-2; 7 nucleotides line up with TRBD1. The trim removed 5 bases at V and 8 bases at J, leaving 10 bases unmatched. The CDR3 covers 14 residues. Germline CDR1 KGHDR, CDR2 SFDVKD. The CDR3 nucleotides are TGTGCCACCAGTGGCCCCGGGGCAGGGGGAGGCTACACCTTC. It is translated as CATSGPGAGGGYTF.

The chain couples TRBV10-3 to TRBJ2-2; 7 positions match TRBD2. The germline V gene encodes CDR1 ENHRY and CDR2 SYGVKD. The V segment lost 6 bases and the J segment 4 bases; nucleotides outside the gene matches: 8. There are 15 residues in the CDR3. The CDR3 region is CAISDGLAVTGELFF. The CDR3 nucleotides are TGTGCCATCAGCGACGGGCTAGCGGTCACCGGGGAGCTGTTTTTT.

This sequence joins TRBV9 and TRBJ2-7, with D unresolved. Germline V lookup: CDR1 SGDLS, CDR2 YYNGEE. The V end lost 0 bases, the J end lost 1 base, and 8 bases lay between the germline ends. The CDR3 sequence is 14 residues long. CDR3 in amino acids: CASSVDLGSYEQYF. Written as DNA, the CDR3 is TGTGCCAGCAGCGTAGATCTCGGTTCCTACGAGCAGTACTTC.